Below, 21 T cell receptor beta chains from the same sample are listed, as sequenced in a study of blood T cells in healthy people across ages. Then a second PCR, running roughly 7 to 11 cycles, was carried out with a sample-barcoded 5' primer and a J-beta primer mix. A single record per CDR3 protein comes from TCRdb applying MiXCR to the 5' RACE reads. The sample holds approximately 800,000 distinct CDR3 sequences; about 45% are singletons and the top ten take roughly 20%. Specimen: blood. The receptors derive from an elderly man in good health.

The CDR3 loop is CASSASGSNQPQHF. The CDR3, as DNA: TGTGCCAGCAGCGCCTCAGGGTCCAATCAGCCCCAGCATTTT. This chain links TRBV9 with TRBJ1-5; TRBD1 might be the D (5 bases). The germline gives CDR1 SGDLS, CDR2 YYNGEE. The V end was cut by 3 bases, the J end by 3 bases, with 10 bases between. The CDR3 consists of 14 residues.

This clonotype was recorded at least ten times. The J gene is TRBJ2-5, the V gene TRBV29-1; 9 bases agree with TRBD1. The CDR3 extends over 13 amino acids. The V gene's germline CDR1 is SQVTM and CDR2 ANQGSEA. Trimming at V came to 4 bases and at J to 5 bases, leaving 5 bases not matched to a gene. CDR3 protein: CSVAQGARETQYF. CDR3 nucleotide sequence: TGCAGCGTTGCACAGGGGGCCAGGGAGACCCAGTACTTC. Based on the CDR3 plus reference TRBV29-1 and TRBJ2-5, the full variable domain is SAVISQKPSRDICQRGTSLTIQCQVDSQVTMMFWYRQQPGQSLTLIATANQGSEATYESGFVIDKFPISRPNLTFSTLTVSNMSPEDSSIYLCSVAQGARETQYFGPGTRLLVL.

The chain carries TRBV20-1 and TRBJ1-5; D is uncertain. The V gene lost 2 bases and the J gene lost 5 bases, with 7 bases spanning the gap. This CDR3 contains 12 residues. Germline-derived CDR1 and CDR2 are DFQATT and SNEGSKA (reference sequence). The CDR3 loop is CSARQEYQPQHF. The CDR3 region has the DNA TGCAGTGCTAGACAGGAATATCAGCCCCAGCATTTT.

The rearrangement links TRBV12-3 or TRBV12-4 to TRBJ2-1, with 10 nucleotides matching TRBD2. The CDR3 loop spans 18 amino acids. With 4 bases clipped from V and 9 bases from J, the junction kept 18 bases outside the gene matches. CDR3 DNA: TGTGCCAGCAGTTCTGTAACGGGACTAGCGAGAGCAGGATCTGAGCAGTTCTTC. Translation: CASSSVTGLARAGSEQFF.

This clonotype was observed many times. J is TRBJ2-7 and V is TRBV30; D may be TRBD2 (5 bases). V dropped 1 base and J dropped 6 bases, with 16 bases sitting between them. CDR1 is GTSNPN and CDR2 is SVGIG in the germline V gene (reference sequence). CDR3 length: 14 residues. The CDR3 sequence is CAWSARLAAGEQYF. The CDR3 region has the DNA TGTGCCTGGAGTGCTCGGCTAGCCGCTGGCGAGCAGTACTTC.

This rearrangement joins TRBV11-1 to TRBJ2-5; TRBD2 matches 7 bases. Trimming removed 4 bases from V and 6 bases from J; junction bases left unmatched: 8. The CDR3 contains 14 residues. From germline, CDR1 is SGHAT and CDR2 FQDESV (reference sequence). The CDR3 is CASSYKSGKKTQYF. The CDR3 DNA follows: TGTGCCAGCAGCTATAAGAGCGGGAAAAAGACCCAGTACTTC.

The CDR3 spells CSARTGSYEQYF. For the CDR3, the DNA is TGCAGTGCTAGGACAGGCTCCTACGAGCAGTACTTC. This sequence joins TRBV20-1 and TRBJ2-7, with D perhaps matching TRBD1 (6 bases). The CDR3 length is 12 residues. Germline loops: CDR1 DFQATT, CDR2 SNEGSKA (reference sequence). V was cut by 3 bases and J by 0 bases, with 6 bases left in between.

This clonotype was recorded many times. The CDR3 here is CASSLRDRGFGNEQYF. Here the CDR3 DNA reads TGTGCCAGCAGCTTACGGGACAGGGGATTTGGTAACGAGCAGTACTTC. The V and J genes are TRBV7-6 and TRBJ2-7, with 10 bases identical to TRBD1. The junction had 9 bases not matched to a gene; V was cut back by 2 bases and J by 5 bases. This CDR3 is built from 16 residues. Germline V gene lookup returns CDR1 SGHVS and CDR2 FNYEAQ.

This clonotype was seen only once. V usage is TRBV5-1 and J usage is TRBJ2-7; no definite D call. Per the germline V gene, CDR1 is SGHRS and CDR2 is YFSETQ. This CDR3 has 13 residues. V was trimmed by 3 bases and J by 5 bases, leaving 12 bases between them. The CDR3 reads CASSSRTANEQYF. For the CDR3, the DNA is TGCGCCAGCAGCTCCCGGACGGCCAACGAGCAGTACTTC.

In regard to this clonotype: The conserved phenylalanine or tryptophan normally closing the CDR3 is absent here, so this likely arose from a read error. The DNA is omitted, as the CDR3 cannot be located on it reliably, and the CDR3 follows TCRdb's listing. V and J are TRBV12-3 or TRBV12-4 and TRBJ2-3; TRBD2, the table's D call, was not compared with the DNA. 18 amino acids form the CDR3, both terminal residues included. The CDR3 is CASSPALVAGRGADTEYS.

This clonotype was recorded at least ten times. The chain combines TRBV18 with TRBJ2-7, with 14 bases fitting TRBD2. The ends lost 5 bases at V and 4 bases at J; junction bases unmatched: 4. This CDR3 comprises 15 residues. In germline, CDR1 is KGHSH, CDR2 LQKENI. In DNA, the CDR3 is TGTGCCAGCTCAGCCGGGACTAGCGGGAGATACGAGCAGTACTTC. Amino acids: CASSAGTSGRYEQYF.

This clonotype was seen only a few times. The chain links TRBV12-3 or TRBV12-4 to TRBJ2-1; D is ambiguous. V lost 9 bases, J lost 8 bases, and 11 bases lay in between. This CDR3 contains 11 residues. The CDR3 bases are TGTGCCAGTCTTGAGGTGGATGAGCAGTTCTTC. It codes for CASLEVDEQFF.

This clonotype was observed a handful of times. The V call is TRBV7-2, the J call TRBJ1-1; no clear D. CDR3 length: 14 residues. Germline V gene sequence: CDR1 SGHTA, CDR2 FQGNSA. Trimming left V 7 bases short and J 1 base short, with 13 bases between. CDR3 DNA sequence: TGTGCCAGCACCTCTGGACCGGCGAACACTGAAGCTTTCTTT. Its translation is CASTSGPANTEAFF.

This sequence joins TRBV4-3 and TRBJ2-7; TRBD1 agrees at 10 bases. The V gene end was trimmed by 3 bases and the J gene end by 3 bases; junction bases not matched to a gene: 2. Germline-derived CDR1 and CDR2 are LGHNA and YSLEER. The CDR3 extends over 14 amino acids. The DNA of the CDR3 is TGCGCCAGCAGCCAGGGGACAGGGGACTACGAGCAGTACTTC. Translated: CASSQGTGDYEQYF.

Of note for this clonotype: Compared with germline, one end of the junction differs, possibly owing to a read error. The chain joins TRBV11-3 to TRBJ2-3; 10 bases are shared with TRBD1. From germline, CDR1 is SGHNT and CDR2 YENEEA. This CDR3 is 18 amino acids long. The CDR3 DNA reads TGTGCCAGCAGCCCCCCTCCCCGGGACAGGGGATTCACAGATACGCGGTATTTT. Translating gives CASSPPPRDRGFTDTRYF.

The sample holds a few counts of this clonotype. V is TRBV7-2 and J is TRBJ2-5; possibly TRBD1 or TRBD2 for D (6 bases each). The CDR3 is 15 residues long. Trimming took off 2 bases at V and 0 bases at J, with 10 bases between the two ends. Looked up from germline, CDR1 is SGHTA and CDR2 is FQGNSA. DNA for the CDR3: TGTGCCAGCAGCTTATCGGGGGCCGACCAAGAGACCCAGTACTTC. It codes for CASSLSGADQETQYF.

This chain links TRBV7-9 with TRBJ2-5; 9 nucleotides line up with TRBD2. CDR1 is SEHNR and CDR2 is FQNEAQ in the germline V gene (reference sequence). V was pared by 5 bases and J by 11 bases, with 12 bases of the junction left unmatched. CDR3 length: 14 residues. The CDR3 sequence is CASSPGTSLWEQYF. The CDR3 coding sequence is TGTGCCAGCAGCCCCGGGACTAGCCTCTGGGAGCAGTACTTC.

At least ten counts were recorded for this clonotype. V usage is TRBV5-1 and J usage is TRBJ2-3; D unclear. The CDR3 is made up of 15 amino acids. Looked up from germline, CDR1 is SGHRS and CDR2 is YFSETQ. Trimming took off 3 bases at V and 1 base at J, with 12 bases between the two ends. The CDR3 is CASSSNGPGTDTQYF. DNA for the CDR3: TGCGCCAGCAGCTCGAATGGACCGGGCACAGATACGCAGTATTTT.

This clonotype was seen repeatedly, ten times or more. This chain links TRBV20-1 with TRBJ2-5; 7 bases are shared with TRBD2. With 3 bases clipped from V and 4 bases from J, the junction kept 14 bases outside the gene matches. CDR3 length equals 16 residues. The germline gives CDR1 DFQATT, CDR2 SNEGSKA (reference sequence). CDR3 amino acids: CSASHLGEGRGETQYF. CDR3 nucleotide sequence: TGCAGTGCTAGTCATTTGGGGGAGGGCCGGGGAGAGACCCAGTACTTC.

Only a few counts were recorded for this clonotype. This chain connects TRBV29-1 to TRBJ2-1; D not certain. The CDR3 covers 12 residues. V was pared by 3 bases and J by 5 bases, with 8 bases between. The germline CDR1 and CDR2 sequences are SQVTM and ANQGSEA. This CDR3 is CSVERRDNEQFF. The DNA for the CDR3 is TGCAGCGTTGAGCGGCGCGACAATGAGCAGTTCTTC.

Only a few counts were recorded for this clonotype. The V gene is TRBV6-2 or TRBV6-3, the J gene TRBJ2-3; the D gene is possibly TRBD2 (5 bases). Trimming took off 6 bases at V and 0 bases at J, with 19 bases between the two ends. The CDR3 is 17 amino acids. Germline lookup yields CDR1 MNHEY and CDR2 SVGEGT. In DNA, the CDR3 is TGTGCCAGCAGGGCCTGGACTTCCTCTCCTAGCACAGATACGCAGTATTTT. Amino acids: CASRAWTSSPSTDTQYF.